Below, 13 T cell receptor beta chains from the same sample are listed, as sequenced in a study of shared clonotypes between healthy human individuals. Assay: immunoSEQ multiplex PCR; the TCRdb copy retains only in-frame clones and omits some. The sample yields about 1 million clones, about three quarters seen once. Sequencing was done on a sample of memory CD4+ T cells sorted from blood. Regarding subset: CD45RA-negative fraction. These receptors were collected from a man between 18 and 29 years old in good health.

The rearrangement links TRBV7-9 to TRBJ1-1; no reliable D call. The V gene's germline CDR1 is SEHNR and CDR2 FQNEAQ (reference sequence). V lost 2 bases and J lost 6, with 7 bases in between. This CDR3 spans 12 amino acids. The CDR3 sequence is CASSLSVAEAFF. CDR3 DNA sequence: TGTGCCAGCAGCTTAAGTGTGGCTGAAGCTTTCTTT.

This chain links TRBV27 with TRBJ2-6; 9 bases are a match to TRBD1. This CDR3 spans 17 amino acids. J gave up 4 bases and V 5 bases, and 9 bases lay outside the gene matches. The V gene's germline CDR1 is MNHEY and CDR2 SMNVEV (reference sequence). CDR3 in amino acids: CASSVGQGSMGANVLTF. CDR3 DNA sequence: TGTGCCAGCAGTGTGGGACAGGGAAGTATGGGGGCCAACGTCCTGACTTTC.

The V call is TRBV5-6, the J call TRBJ2-2; 11 positions match TRBD2. The CDR3 extends over 15 amino acids. The J segment lost 6 bases and the V segment lost 2 bases, leaving 3 bases of the junction unmatched. Germline V gene data show CDR1 as SGHDT and CDR2 as YYEEEE. CDR3 nucleotide sequence: TGTGCCAGCAGCTTTCTAGCGGGAGGAGCCGGGGAGCTGTTTTTT. This gives the protein CASSFLAGGAGELFF.

This sequence joins TRBV7-9 and TRBJ2-5; D ambiguous. The germline V gene has CDR1 SEHNR and CDR2 FQNEAQ (reference sequence). This CDR3 spans 13 amino acids. V shed 5 bases and J shed 5 bases, with 12 bases lying between them. The CDR3 here is CASSGNTGETQYF. For the CDR3, the DNA is TGTGCCAGCAGCGGAAATACGGGCGAGACCCAGTACTTC.

The chain is built from TRBV6-6 and TRBJ1-4; 11 bases align to TRBD1. Germline V CDR1 and CDR2: MNHNY, SVGAGI (reference sequence). This CDR3 comprises 16 residues. The V segment lost 5 bases and the J segment 4 bases; nucleotides outside the gene matches: 6. The CDR3 protein is CASSQGQGAVNEKLFF. For the CDR3, the DNA is TGTGCCAGCAGTCAAGGACAGGGGGCGGTTAATGAAAAACTGTTTTTT.

This clone has a single count. The CDR3 here is CASSWTRGKSNQPQHF. CDR3 nucleotides: TGCGCCAGCAGCTGGACGCGGGGGAAGAGCAATCAGCCCCAGCATTTT. V gene TRBV5-1 combines with J gene TRBJ1-5; possible D gene TRBD1, 5 bases. The germline V gene encodes CDR1 SGHRS and CDR2 YFSETQ. The CDR3 is 16 amino acids. V was clipped by 3 bases and J by 1 base, with 14 bases between them.

This clone showed up just a few times. The rearrangement joins TRBV28 to TRBJ1-2; D is unclear. The CDR3 loop spans 12 amino acids. The germline gives CDR1 MDHEN, CDR2 SYDVKM. V lost 10 bases, J lost 1 base, and 10 bases lay in between. The CDR3 here is CATSLNNYGYTF. The DNA of the CDR3 is TGTGCCACCTCCCTGAATAACTATGGCTACACCTTC.

This clone was detected ten times or more. V usage is TRBV11-2 and J usage is TRBJ2-1; D remains unclear. Trimming shortened V by 1 base and J by 7 bases, and 14 bases separated the two germline ends. The CDR3 totals 15 residues. The V gene's germline CDR1 is SGHAT and CDR2 FQNNGV. The DNA for the CDR3 is TGTGCCAGCAGCTTAGGCCCCCAGGAGAGGAATGAGCAGTTCTTC. Translating gives CASSLGPQERNEQFF.

V gene TRBV5-4 combines with J gene TRBJ1-2, with D possibly TRBD1 on 6 matching bases. V shed 1 base and J shed 5 bases, with 15 bases lying between them. CDR1 and CDR2 from the germline V gene are SGHNT and YYREEE (reference sequence). This CDR3 contains 15 residues. The CDR3 nucleotides read TGTGCCAGCAGCTTGCCAGGGGCTAATTTATATGGCTACACCTTC. This codes for CASSLPGANLYGYTF. The entire variable domain, with the rest obtained from reference TRBV5-4 and TRBJ1-2, is as follows: ETGVTQSPTHLIKTRGQQVTLRCSSQSGHNTVSWYQQALGQGPQFIFQYYREEENGRGNFPPRFSGLQFPNYSSELNVNALELDDSALYLCASSLPGANLYGYTFGSGTRLTVV.

The gene calls are TRBV4-1 and TRBJ1-4; tentatively, D is TRBD1 (6 bases). CDR3 length: 15 residues. Germline values: CDR1 MGHRA, CDR2 YSYEKL. V lost 1 base to trimming and J lost 7 bases, with 13 bases between them. CDR3 nucleotide sequence: TGCGCCAGCAGCCAAGGTTCGGGGGGGGCTGAAAAACTGTTTTTT. It specifies CASSQGSGGAEKLFF.

This clone was seen just once. The rearrangement links TRBV29-1 to TRBJ2-5, with D hard to call. The CDR3 runs 15 residues. With 0 bases removed from V and 5 bases from J, the gap between germline ends came to 16 bases. CDR1 and CDR2 (germline): SQVTM, ANQGSEA. The DNA of the CDR3 is TGCAGCGTTGAAGATCGTAATGACGTGTGGGAGACCCAGTACTTC. This gives the protein CSVEDRNDVWETQYF.

Many counts were recorded for this clone. The chain links TRBV25-1 to TRBJ2-5, with D unclear. The V end lost 2 bases, the J end lost 7 bases, and 11 bases lay between the germline ends. Per the germline V gene, CDR1 is MGHDK and CDR2 is SYGVNS. The CDR3 is made up of 13 amino acids. CDR3 sequence: CASSEPGPSTQYF. The CDR3 DNA follows: TGTGCCAGCAGTGAACCCGGACCTTCGACCCAGTACTTC.

The chain employs TRBV18 and TRBJ1-5; TRBD1 might be the D (6 bases). The germline V gene has CDR1 KGHSH and CDR2 LQKENI. V was pared by 3 bases and J by 5 bases, with 11 bases between. The CDR3 loop spans 14 amino acids. For the CDR3, the DNA is TGTGCCAGCTCACCGGAGGGGGGGCATCAGCCCCAGCATTTT. It codes for CASSPEGGHQPQHF.